The 13 T cell receptor beta chains presented below share a single source sample, sequenced in a study of blood T cell repertoires in COVID-19. Measured with immunoSEQ multiplex PCR; TCRdb has only the in-frame clones, and not every one. This sample has under 300,000 clones; approximately 88% occur once, and the top ten carry roughly 0.8%. Material for sequencing was peripheral blood. These receptors were taken from a woman in her 30s with acute or convalescent COVID-19.

Remarks on this clone: The junction departs from germline at one end; a sequencing error may be responsible. The J gene is TRBJ1-2, the V gene TRBV6-2 or TRBV6-3; D uncertain. Germline-derived CDR1 and CDR2 are MNHEY and SVGEGT. The CDR3 runs 14 residues. Here the CDR3 reads CASSYRQPTMSYSF. CDR3 nucleotide sequence: TGTGCCAGCAGTTACCGGCAGCCAACTATGAGCTACTCCTTC.

This clone was found once. CDR3 protein: CASSEREGRDEQYF. DNA for the CDR3: TGTGCCAGCAGTGAGCGGGAGGGCCGAGACGAGCAGTACTTC. This chain connects TRBV6-2 or TRBV6-3 to TRBJ2-7; 10 nucleotides match TRBD2. J gave up 5 bases and V 5 bases, and 6 bases lay outside the gene matches. Germline V gene sequence: CDR1 MNHEY, CDR2 SVGEGT. This CDR3 is 14 amino acids long.

The chain is built from TRBV7-3 and TRBJ2-3, with 8 bases fitting TRBD2. Germline V lookup: CDR1 SGHTA, CDR2 FQGTGA. The trim removed 5 bases at V and 1 base at J, leaving 8 bases unmatched. The CDR3 runs to 16 residues. CDR3 coding DNA: TGTGCCAGCAGCGCACCCGGGAGGGGCGGCACAGATACGCAGTATTTT. Amino acid sequence: CASSAPGRGGTDTQYF.

This rearrangement joins TRBV15 to TRBJ1-5; tentative D call: TRBD1 (5 bases). This CDR3 spans 13 amino acids. Germline-derived CDR1 and CDR2 are LNHNV and YYDKDF (reference sequence). The germline V and J ends were trimmed by 3 bases and 5 bases, with 8 bases remaining between them. The CDR3, as DNA: TGTGCCACCAGCAGGGGACTTGATCAGCCCCAGCATTTT. This codes for CATSRGLDQPQHF. The variable domain in full, with the rest retrieved from reference TRBV15 and TRBJ1-5, is DAMVIQNPRYQVTQFGKPVTLSCSQTLNHNVMYWYQQKSSQAPKLLFHYYDKDFNNEADTPDNFQSRRPNTSFCFLDIRSPGLGDTAMYLCATSRGLDQPQHFGDGTRLSIL.

V gene TRBV6-6 combines with J gene TRBJ1-2, with 11 bases lining up with TRBD1. CDR1 is MNHNY, CDR2 SVGAGI, per germline (reference sequence). V was clipped by 2 bases and J by 6 bases; unmatched bases: 8. There are 16 residues in the CDR3. The CDR3 sequence: CASSYNPDRGRDGYTF. In nucleotides, the CDR3 is TGTGCCAGCAGTTACAACCCGGACAGGGGGCGGGATGGCTACACCTTC.

The V call is TRBV19, the J call TRBJ2-7, with D possibly matching TRBD2 (5 bases). Germline V CDR1 and CDR2: LNHDA, SQIVND (reference sequence). The length of the CDR3 is 12 residues. Trimming took off 9 bases at V and 6 bases at J, with 15 bases between the two ends. The chain's CDR3 is CASLGGVGEQYF. The CDR3 DNA reads as TGTGCCAGCCTAGGAGGCGTAGGCGAGCAGTACTTC.

This clone was found a few times. The rearrangement joins TRBV24-1 to TRBJ2-6; TRBD2 aligns across 14 bases. The ends lost 4 bases at V and 0 bases at J; junction bases unmatched: 7. There are 20 residues in the CDR3. Looked up from germline, CDR1 is KGHDR and CDR2 is SFDVKD. CDR3 coding DNA: TGTGCCACCAGTGACCCCGGACTAGCGGGAGGCGCCTCTGGGGCCAACGTCCTGACTTTC. This encodes CATSDPGLAGGASGANVLTF.

The chain uses TRBV6-2 or TRBV6-3 and TRBJ2-7; D might be TRBD1 (6 bases). The germline CDR1 and CDR2 sequences are MNHEY and SVGEGT. Trimming cost V 4 bases and J 1 base, with 14 bases left between them. CDR3 length equals 15 residues. CDR3 amino acids: CASSSYGQSSYEQYF. The CDR3 DNA follows: TGTGCCAGCAGTTCCTACGGACAGAGTTCCTACGAGCAGTACTTC.

The V gene is TRBV5-4, the J gene TRBJ2-7; 7 bases align to TRBD1. The CDR3 contains 14 residues. The germline gives CDR1 SGHNT, CDR2 YYREEE (reference sequence). Unmatched junction bases numbered 3, after V lost 2 bases and J lost 1 base. The CDR3 sequence is CASSLATGSYEQYF. CDR3 coding DNA: TGTGCCAGCAGCTTAGCGACAGGGTCCTACGAGCAGTACTTC.

DNA of the CDR3: TGTGCCAGCAGCCGACAGGGGATAAGTGGCTACACCTTC. This gives the protein CASSRQGISGYTF. The chain couples TRBV6-2 or TRBV6-3 to TRBJ1-2, with TRBD1 identical over 8 bases. CDR3 size: 13 residues. The junction had 7 bases not matched to a gene; V was cut back by 6 bases and J by 7 bases. The V gene's germline CDR1 is MNHEY and CDR2 SVGEGT.

This chain links TRBV6-5 with TRBJ2-1; D is unresolved. The CDR3 runs 12 residues. Trimming cost V 7 bases and J 7 bases, with 11 bases left between them. Germline-derived CDR1 and CDR2 are MNHEY and SVGAGI. The CDR3 protein is CASNNYWNEQFF. CDR3 nucleotides: TGTGCCAGCAATAACTATTGGAATGAGCAGTTCTTC.

The V call is TRBV30, the J call TRBJ1-5, with 9 bases identical to TRBD1. J gave up 1 base and V 7 bases, and 11 bases lay outside the gene matches. This CDR3 contains 16 residues. Germline V gene sequence: CDR1 GTSNPN, CDR2 SVGIG (reference sequence). The CDR3 DNA follows: TGTGCCTACCGGGACAGGGTGTTTTCGAGCAATCAGCCCCAGCATTTT. Protein product: CAYRDRVFSSNQPQHF.

This clone was found once. The rearrangement uses TRBV6-6 and TRBJ1-2; 8 bases fit TRBD1. CDR1 MNHNY and CDR2 SVGAGI come from the germline V gene (reference sequence). The ends lost 4 bases at V and 6 bases at J; junction bases unmatched: 7. The CDR3 runs to 14 residues. The CDR3, as DNA: TGTGCCAGCAGTTCTCCAGGGGGCGTTAATGGCTACACCTTC. Translated, it gives CASSSPGGVNGYTF.